This TCR beta chain is drawn from a study of T cells expressing NK-cell markers. Overall study: Eight donors were sequenced, of whom seven were HCMV-seropositive, while the remaining one was HCMV-seronegative.

Overall study results and limits: Whether expanded NKG2C+ T cell clones recognized HCMV stayed uncertain. In roughly 6 donors, dominant CD3+CD56+NKG2C+ clones formed roughly 1.0-7.0% of CD8+ cells.

Concerning this clonotype itself: Its specificity is not known.

TCRdb reanalyzed the 5' RACE reads, giving one entry per CDR3 protein sequence and no DNA. This repertoire includes about 460,000 distinct CDR3 sequences. This CDR3 is 14 amino acids long. Germline V gene lookup returns CDR1 SGHKS and CDR2 YYEKEE (reference sequence). The clonotype was recovered from a woman aged 45 to 65 in good health. V gene TRBV5-5 combines with J gene TRBJ1-4; TCRdb selects TRBD1, and the lack of DNA leaves this call unchecked. The source material was blood T cells: a sorted CD56 or NKG2C T cell subset, CD4+ or CD8+ T cells, or bulk PBMC T cells (not recorded which). CDR3 amino acids: CASSRTGSGEKLFF.